This record looks at one T cell receptor (beta chain) sequence and its context. Its antigen is not known. Sequence at one end of the junction differs from germline and may be a read error. Looked up from germline, CDR1 is SGDLS and CDR2 is YYNGEE. The CDR3 covers 13 residues. A J-beta primer mix and a sample-barcoded 5' primer were used in a second PCR of roughly 6 to 12 cycles. In TCRdb, the 5' RACE reads were re-called with MiXCR into one record per CDR3 protein. The sample lists 1.4 million or so distinct CDR3 sequences; approximately 42% were seen once. This entry comes from a study of blood T cells in healthy people across ages. Findings and limits, study-wide: Diversity was higher, and naive CD4+ cells more numerous, in long-lived donors than in aged donors.

The sample comprised blood. This TCR came from a woman aged 18-30 years in good health. This chain uses TRBV9 with TRBJ2-5; D uncertain. The CDR3 coding sequence is TGTGCCGGCAGCCAAAACTACCAAGAGACCCAGTACTTC. Protein: CAGSQNYQETQYF.